This T cell receptor beta chain emerged from a study of CD8+CD57+ T cells in acquired aplastic anemia. As regards this clonotype: An end of the junction differs from the germline gene, which may be a read error.

The CDR3 is 13 residues long. The V gene's germline CDR1 is ENHRY and CDR2 SYGVKD. TCR beta VDJ and CDR3 were profiled, and genomic DNA was the template. MiXCR, run by TCRdb on the reads, gives a single entry per CDR3 protein. The data hold just over 400,000 distinct CDR3 sequences, with around 68% observed a single time. The sequenced sample consisted of sorted CD4+, CD8+, or CD8+CD57+ T cells (not recorded which) from PBMCs. The chain joins TRBV10-3 to TRBJ2-5; the D is unclear. The receptor comes from a human donor in good health, serving as a control. The CDR3: CTIPYQAEETQYF. The CDR3 DNA sequence: TGTACCATCCCGTATCAGGCCGAAGAGACCCAGTACTTC.